This T cell receptor (beta chain) was documented in a study of T cell responses to AZD1222 COVID-19 vaccine. Study-wide results and limits: It was only after the peak T cell response that any repertoires were sampled. Following two doses of AZD1222, Spike-specific TCR breadth and depth rose. It should be noted that donors were predominantly white British and more often female, and clonal diversity was possibly underestimated.

Per the germline V gene, CDR1 is SGHRS and CDR2 is YFSETQ. Germline trimming cut 4 bases from V and 1 base from J; bases unmatched to any gene: 7. This CDR3 contains 16 residues. Concerning this clone: What it binds is not known.

Second-dose timings of about 4 or about 12 weeks were pooled. Only in-frame clones appear in the TCRdb table, and some are missing; sequencing was by immunoSEQ multiplex PCR. The sample records around 150,000 clones, roughly 91% being singletons. The rearrangement uses TRBV5-1 and TRBJ2-7; 11 bases align to TRBD1. The sequence was collected from an adult who received the AZD1222 COVID-19 vaccine. This material consisted of peripheral blood, taken 28 days after the second AZD1222 dose. The CDR3 sequence is CASSPGTGGRSYEQYF. For the CDR3, the DNA is TGCGCCAGCAGCCCAGGGACAGGGGGGAGGTCCTACGAGCAGTACTTC.